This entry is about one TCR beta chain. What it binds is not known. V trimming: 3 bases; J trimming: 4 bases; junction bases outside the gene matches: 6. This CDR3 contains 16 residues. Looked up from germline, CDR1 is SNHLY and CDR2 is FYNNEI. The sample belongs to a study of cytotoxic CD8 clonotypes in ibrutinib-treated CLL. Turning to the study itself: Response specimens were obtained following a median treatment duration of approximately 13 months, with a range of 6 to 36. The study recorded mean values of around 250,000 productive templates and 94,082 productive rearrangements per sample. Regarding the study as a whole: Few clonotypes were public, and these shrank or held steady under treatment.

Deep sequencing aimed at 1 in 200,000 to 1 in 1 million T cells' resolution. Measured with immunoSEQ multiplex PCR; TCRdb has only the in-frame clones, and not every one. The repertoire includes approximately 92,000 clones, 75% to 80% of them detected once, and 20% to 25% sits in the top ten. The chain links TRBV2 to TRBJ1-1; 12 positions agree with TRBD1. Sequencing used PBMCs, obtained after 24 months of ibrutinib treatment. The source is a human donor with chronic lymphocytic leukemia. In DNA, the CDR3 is TGTGCCAGCAGTGAGGGGACAGGGGGCGCGAGCACTGAAGCTTTCTTT. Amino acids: CASSEGTGGASTEAFF.